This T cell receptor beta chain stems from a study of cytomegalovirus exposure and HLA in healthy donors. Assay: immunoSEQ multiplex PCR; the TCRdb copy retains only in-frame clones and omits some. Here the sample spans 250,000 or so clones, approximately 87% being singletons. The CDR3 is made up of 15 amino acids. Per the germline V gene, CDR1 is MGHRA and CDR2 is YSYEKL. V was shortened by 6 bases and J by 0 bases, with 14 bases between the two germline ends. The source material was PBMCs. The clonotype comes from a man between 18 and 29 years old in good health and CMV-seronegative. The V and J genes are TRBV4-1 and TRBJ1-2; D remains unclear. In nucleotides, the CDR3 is TGCGCCAGCAGTCCTCCTTCGGTTTCTAACTATGGCTACACCTTC. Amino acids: CASSPPSVSNYGYTF.